This T cell receptor (beta chain) was sequenced for a study of molecular identifiers for immune sequencing clone quantification. On the study more broadly: Sequencing covered four of five parts into which replicate RNA from around 20,000 or 100,000 naive CD8 cells was split.

General study points: Same-barcode identical TCR molecules could make highly expanded clones look smaller than they are. Even with 990,000 or so naive cells present, spiked Jurkat TCR RNA from one cell was reportedly detectable.

A word on this clonotype: Antigen unknown. The junction departs from germline at one end; a sequencing error may be responsible.

Sorted inputs of roughly 18,000 to 1,100,000 cells, with 10%, 30% or 50% RNA, yielded naive CD8 libraries. The CDR3 totals 15 residues. Germline-derived CDR1 and CDR2 are SGHRS and YFSETQ. TCRdb used MiXCR to reprocess the PCR reads, holding one entry per CDR3 protein. The sample lists some 97,000 distinct CDR3 sequences; about 24% were seen once. The TCR sequence derives from a human donor in good health. Some libraries in this study had Jurkat cell RNA spiked in. Material: naive CD8+ T cells from blood, with Jurkat cell RNA spiked in. The subset denotes: FACS-sorted CD8+CD4-CCR7+CD45RA+ naive T cells. The chain joins TRBV5-1 to TRBJ2-1, with 11 bases matching TRBD2. The CDR3 DNA reads as TGCGCCAGCAGCCCCTCTAGCGGGAGGATCTATGAGCAGTCCTTC. Amino acids: CASSPSSGRIYEQSF.